The 8 T cell receptor beta chains reported below all come from one sample, sequenced in a study of CD8+ T cells in alopecia areata. TCR sequencing used cDNA made by reverse transcription of extracted RNA. Sequencing was performed with immunoSEQ multiplex PCR; in TCRdb, only in-frame clones are kept and a portion is missing. The sample contains roughly 250,000 clones, 65% to 70% of which appear only once. The source material was CD4+ T cells sorted from blood, sampled at week 0. These TCRs come from a human donor with alopecia areata.

The chain employs TRBV2 and TRBJ2-7; possibly TRBD2 for D (6 bases). The CDR3 has 15 residues. CDR1 and CDR2 from the germline V gene are SNHLY and FYNNEI. Trimming took 0 bases from V and 9 from J, leaving 18 bases between them. The CDR3 is CASSEAGTLSPGQYF. CDR3 nucleotides: TGTGCCAGCAGTGAAGCCGGGACTTTATCCCCGGGGCAGTACTTC.

This chain links TRBV19 with TRBJ1-5; 9 nucleotides match TRBD1. Trimming cost V 6 bases and J 2 bases; bases outside gene matches: 2. Germline lookup yields CDR1 LNHDA and CDR2 SQIVND (reference sequence). This CDR3 is built from 14 residues. CDR3 bases: TGTGCCAGTAGAAGGGACAGGGGCAATCAGCCCCAGCATTTT. This sequence encodes CASRRDRGNQPQHF. Looking up the rest from reference TRBV19 and TRBJ1-5 gives the full variable domain: DGGITQSPKYLFRKEGQNVTLSCEQNLNHDAMYWYRQDPGQGLRLIYYSQIVNDFQKGDIAEGYSVSREKKESFPLTVTSAQKNPTAFYLCASRRDRGNQPQHFGDGTRLSIL.

This clone was detected only a few times. This sequence joins TRBV6-5 and TRBJ1-6; 8 bases fit TRBD1. V shed 5 bases, J shed 10 bases, and the junction held 7 bases outside the gene matches. The V gene's germline CDR1 is MNHEY and CDR2 SVGAGI. CDR3 length equals 14 residues. CDR3 sequence (DNA): TGTGCCAGCAGTGAAGACGACAGGGGATCACCCCTCCACTTT. Its protein product is CASSEDDRGSPLHF.

This clone was detected a few times. This chain connects TRBV6-1 to TRBJ1-5; 9 bases map to TRBD1. The CDR3 totals 16 residues. The trim removed 4 bases at V and 6 bases at J, leaving 10 bases unmatched. Germline V gives CDR1 MNHNS, CDR2 SASEGT. The chain's CDR3 is CASSGRGTGYIQPQHF. CDR3 nucleotides: TGTGCCAGCAGTGGACGCGGGACAGGGTATATTCAGCCCCAGCATTTT.

Comments on this clone: Other DNA sequences in this sample translate to the same CDR3. V usage is TRBV30 and J usage is TRBJ2-3, with 7 bases lining up with TRBD1. The CDR3 length is 14 residues. Trimming cost V 1 base and J 1 base; bases outside gene matches: 2. Germline CDR1 reads GTSNPN; CDR2 reads SVGIG (reference sequence). The CDR3 region is CAWSGDRGTDTQYF. The CDR3 nucleotides are TGTGCCTGGAGTGGGGACAGAGGCACAGATACGCAGTATTTT.

The CDR3 loop reads CASSSSYQETQYF. The CDR3 nucleotides read TGCGCCAGCAGCTCCTCGTACCAAGAGACCCAGTACTTC. The genes are TRBV5-1 and TRBJ2-5; no reliable D call. The CDR3 has 13 amino acids. Trimming removed 3 bases from V and 0 bases from J, with 6 bases in between. Germline V lookup: CDR1 SGHRS, CDR2 YFSETQ.

The chain links TRBV5-6 to TRBJ1-2, with TRBD1 matching 7 bases. Trimming took 4 bases from V and 1 from J; bases not matched to a gene: 10. Germline values: CDR1 SGHDT, CDR2 YYEEEE. The CDR3 length is 16 residues. CDR3 in DNA: TGTGCCAGCAGCCTGACAGGGTTGGGAGATAACTATGGCTACACCTTC. It specifies CASSLTGLGDNYGYTF. Combining the CDR3 with reference TRBV5-6 and TRBJ1-2 gives the whole variable domain DAGVTQSPTHLIKTRGQQVTLRCSPKSGHDTVSWYQQALGQGPQFIFQYYEEEERQRGNFPDRFSGHQFPNYSSELNVNALLLGDSALYLCASSLTGLGDNYGYTFGSGTRLTVV.

This clone showed up just a few times. The V gene is TRBV29-1, the J gene TRBJ1-2, with TRBD1 as a possible D gene (6 bases). Germline CDR1 and CDR2: SQVTM and ANQGSEA. The CDR3 is 14 amino acids. The germline V and J ends were trimmed by 6 bases and 4 bases, with 18 bases remaining between them. CDR3 DNA: TGCAGCGTCGGAACCCTAAGGGGGGGCTATGGCTACACCTTC. It specifies CSVGTLRGGYGYTF.